The entry below gives a single T cell receptor beta chain sequence along with its context. Antigen unknown. The sample originates from a study of STAT3 mutations in large granular lymphocyte leukemia. Study results and limitations: In T-cell large granular lymphocyte leukemia, about half of patients showed multiple immunodominant subclonotypes. No sample exists from the first appearance of each clone. In several patients, dominant TCR clone burden exceeded STAT3 mutant burden. After therapy, about 35% of the 18 patients switched clonotypes, all new clones STAT3 wild type.

Assay: immunoSEQ multiplex PCR; the TCRdb copy retains only in-frame clones and omits some. In the table there are approximately 1,200 clones, roughly 52% of which are singletons. Sequenced material: peripheral blood mononuclear cells. The TCR was taken from a male patient aged 50 to 59 with T-cell large granular lymphocyte leukemia. Some clones in this sample may be carry-over from other donors' samples.

CDR3 in amino acids: CASSAVKGGPGGEQFF. In nucleotides, the CDR3 is TGTGCCAGCAGCGCCGTTAAGGGCGGGCCCGGGGGTGAGCAGTTCTTC. The chain couples TRBV13 to TRBJ2-1, with a tentative D call TRBD2 (6 bases). The CDR3 extends over 16 amino acids. Germline V CDR1 and CDR2: PRHDT, FYEKMQ (reference sequence). Trimming cost V 5 bases and J 9 bases, with 23 bases left between them.